Below, 24 T cell receptor beta chains from the same sample are listed, as sequenced in a study of cytotoxic CD8 clonotypes in ibrutinib-treated CLL. Only in-frame clones appear in the TCRdb table, and some are missing; sequencing was by immunoSEQ multiplex PCR. The repertoire consists of tens of thousands of clones, with over 60% occurring once and the leading ten covering about 40%. Source: PBMCs, taken after 12 months of ibrutinib treatment. Receptor source: a human donor with chronic lymphocytic leukemia.

This clone was seen only a few times. The chain recombines TRBV6-1 with TRBJ2-7; 7 positions agree with TRBD2. Germline-derived CDR1 and CDR2 are MNHNS and SASEGT. V was pared by 8 bases and J by 0 bases, with 7 bases of the junction left unmatched. The CDR3 consists of 14 residues. The CDR3 here is CASLGLLSSYEQYF. The CDR3 nucleotides are TGTGCCAGCCTGGGACTACTCAGCTCCTACGAGCAGTACTTC.

The V gene is TRBV11-1, the J gene TRBJ2-1; D remains unclear. V shed 2 bases and J shed 0 bases, with 8 bases lying between them. The CDR3 contains 15 residues. Germline V gene lookup returns CDR1 SGHAT and CDR2 FQDESV (reference sequence). The CDR3 sequence is CASSLLQTSYNEQFF. CDR3 DNA: TGTGCCAGCAGCTTACTGCAAACCTCCTACAATGAGCAGTTCTTC.

This clone was found a few times. This chain joins TRBV5-1 and TRBJ1-3; 7 bases line up with TRBD1. Germline-derived CDR1 and CDR2 are SGHRS and YFSETQ. This CDR3 comprises 17 residues. Trimming cost V 0 bases and J 2 bases; bases outside gene matches: 8. CDR3 amino acids: CASSLAQGGEAGNTIYF. For the CDR3, the DNA is TGCGCCAGCAGCTTGGCCCAAGGGGGCGAAGCTGGAAACACCATATATTTT.

The chain is built from TRBV6-1 and TRBJ2-3; D perhaps matches TRBD2 (7 bases). Between the trimmed V and J ends, which lost 3 bases and 4 bases, there was a span of 14 bases. The CDR3 length is 15 residues. Per germline, CDR1 MNHNS and CDR2 SASEGT. The CDR3 protein is CASSDGGASADTQYF. The CDR3 DNA reads as TGTGCCAGCAGTGATGGGGGGGCAAGCGCAGATACGCAGTATTTT.

The chain uses TRBV7-2 and TRBJ2-7; 9 bases align to TRBD1. Germline values: CDR1 SGHTA, CDR2 FQGNSA. The CDR3 contains 13 residues. The J segment lost 5 bases and the V segment lost 5 bases, leaving 4 bases of the junction unmatched. CDR3 loop: CASSPDRGNEQYF. The CDR3 DNA is TGTGCCAGCAGCCCGGACAGGGGCAACGAGCAGTACTTC.

This chain links TRBV7-9 with TRBJ2-3; 8 bases align to TRBD2. The CDR3 loop spans 16 amino acids. Germline V gives CDR1 SEHNR, CDR2 FQNEAQ (reference sequence). With 5 bases clipped from V and 5 bases from J, the junction kept 12 bases outside the gene matches. The CDR3 spells CASSPTGTRWGDTQYF. The CDR3 nucleotides are TGTGCCAGCAGCCCAACCGGGACTAGATGGGGAGATACGCAGTATTTT.

In this sample, this clone turned up a few times. This chain links TRBV14 with TRBJ1-3; possible D gene TRBD1, 5 bases. Trimming took 6 bases from V and 4 from J, leaving 10 bases between them. CDR3 length: 13 residues. Germline V gene lookup returns CDR1 SGHDN and CDR2 FVKESK. The DNA of the CDR3 is TGTGCCAGCAGACTCGGGGGAGGAAACACCATATATTTT. It translates to CASRLGGGNTIYF.

Here the CDR3 DNA reads TGTGCCAGCAGCTCACGACAGGGCTCCTACGAGCAGTACTTC. Its translation is CASSSRQGSYEQYF. This chain joins TRBV13 and TRBJ2-7, with 7 nucleotides matching TRBD1. The CDR3 is made up of 14 amino acids. In germline, CDR1 is PRHDT, CDR2 FYEKMQ (reference sequence). J gave up 0 bases and V 4 bases, and 3 bases lay outside the gene matches.

This clone was recorded a few times. This chain links TRBV9 with TRBJ2-2, with 7 bases fitting TRBD2. This CDR3 contains 18 residues. Germline lookup yields CDR1 SGDLS and CDR2 YYNGEE. The J segment lost 3 bases and the V segment lost 1 base, leaving 12 bases of the junction unmatched. For the CDR3, the DNA is TGTGCCAGCAGCGTAAGCGGGGCCTGGGACGGATACACCGGGGAGCTGTTTTTT. It yields the protein CASSVSGAWDGYTGELFF.

The chain employs TRBV5-1 and TRBJ2-2; 8 bases are a match to TRBD1. The CDR3 runs 15 residues. Germline CDR1 is SGHRS and CDR2 is YFSETQ. The junction had 5 bases not matched to a gene; V was cut back by 3 bases and J by 4 bases. The CDR3 sequence: CASSYQGAGTGELFF. DNA of the CDR3: TGCGCCAGCAGCTATCAGGGGGCTGGCACCGGGGAGCTGTTTTTT.

The chain combines TRBV25-1 with TRBJ2-7; TRBD1 aligns across 10 bases. The length of the CDR3 is 17 residues. In germline, CDR1 is MGHDK, CDR2 SYGVNS. V lost 4 bases to trimming and J lost 2 bases; unmatched junction nucleotides: 11. The CDR3 bases are TGTGCCAGCAGTGTGGACAGGGGGGCAAGGGCGGCCTACGAGCAGTACTTC. Its protein product is CASSVDRGARAAYEQYF.

This rearrangement joins TRBV7-2 to TRBJ2-2; D unresolved. V gave up 2 bases and J gave up 3 bases, with 4 bases separating them. The CDR3 runs to 13 residues. CDR1 and CDR2 (germline): SGHTA, FQGNSA. In DNA, the CDR3 is TGTGCCAGCAGCTTACCATACACCGGGGAGCTGTTTTTT. As protein: CASSLPYTGELFF.

This clone was counted only a few times. This chain connects TRBV27 to TRBJ2-7, with 7 bases identical to TRBD1. This CDR3 has 14 amino acids. Germline CDR1 MNHEY, CDR2 SMNVEV (reference sequence). V lost 5 bases and J lost 4; bases outside the gene matches: 8. The CDR3 coding sequence is TGTGCCAGCAGTAGACAGGGCGTTATTTACGAGCAGTACTTC. Protein product: CASSRQGVIYEQYF.

The chain joins TRBV6-5 to TRBJ2-7; D uncertain. Per the germline V gene, CDR1 is MNHEY and CDR2 is SVGAGI. Trimming took off 8 bases at V and 6 bases at J, with 11 bases between the two ends. The CDR3 covers 11 residues. CDR3: CASERGGEQYF. The CDR3 DNA is TGTGCCAGCGAACGAGGCGGCGAGCAGTACTTC.

This clone was observed a handful of times. CDR3 amino acids: CASSPRPQGNNEQFF. The CDR3 DNA reads TGTGCCAGCAGCCCCCGGCCACAGGGAAACAATGAGCAGTTCTTC. The chain uses TRBV5-4 and TRBJ2-1; D is perhaps TRBD1 (6 bases). Trimming stripped 4 bases from V and 5 bases from J, with 16 bases between. The CDR3 is 15 amino acids. Germline V lookup: CDR1 SGHNT, CDR2 YYREEE (reference sequence). The complete variable domain, with remaining parts taken from reference TRBV5-4 and TRBJ2-1, reads ETGVTQSPTHLIKTRGQQVTLRCSSQSGHNTVSWYQQALGQGPQFIFQYYREEENGRGNFPPRFSGLQFPNYSSELNVNALELDDSALYLCASSPRPQGNNEQFFGPGTRLTVL.

The chain recombines TRBV18 with TRBJ2-5; 7 bases fit TRBD1. CDR3 length: 17 residues. With 4 bases clipped from V and 0 bases from J, the junction kept 11 bases outside the gene matches. CDR1 and CDR2 from the germline V gene are KGHSH and LQKENI. The CDR3 nucleotides are TGTGCCAGCTCACGTACAGGGGCTAGCCGATACCAAGAGACCCAGTACTTC. It translates to CASSRTGASRYQETQYF.

This rearrangement joins TRBV29-1 to TRBJ2-7, with D perhaps matching TRBD2 (6 bases). CDR1 is SQVTM, CDR2 ANQGSEA, per germline. The CDR3 contains 15 residues. V gave up 6 bases and J gave up 2 bases, with 20 bases separating them. CDR3 bases: TGCAGCGTCAAGACACCCGGGAGTAATACCTACGAGCAGTACTTC. Its protein product is CSVKTPGSNTYEQYF.

This clone was seen just once. The V call is TRBV2, the J call TRBJ2-5; D is perhaps TRBD1 (5 bases). The CDR3 consists of 13 residues. V shed 8 bases and J shed 0 bases, with 10 bases lying between them. The germline gives CDR1 SNHLY, CDR2 FYNNEI. CDR3 DNA: TGTGCCAGCGGGCGACAGTACCAAGAGACCCAGTACTTC. Its translation: CASGRQYQETQYF.

V is TRBV7-9 and J is TRBJ2-7; D perhaps matches TRBD2 (5 bases). The CDR3 contains 13 residues. Trimming cost V 3 bases and J 4 bases, with 10 bases left between them. Germline CDR1 is SEHNR and CDR2 is FQNEAQ (reference sequence). CDR3 DNA: TGTGCCAGCAGCTTGCCCGGGATATACGAGCAGTACTTC. It codes for CASSLPGIYEQYF. The full variable domain, completed using reference TRBV7-9 and TRBJ2-7, is DTGVSQNPRHKITKRGQNVTFRCDPISEHNRLYWYRQTLGQGPEFLTYFQNEAQLEKSRLLSDRFSAERPKGSFSTLEIQRTEQGDSAMYLCASSLPGIYEQYFGPGTRLTVT.

The gene calls are TRBV11-2 and TRBJ2-3, with D perhaps matching TRBD1 or TRBD2 (5 bases each). Germline V CDR1 and CDR2: SGHAT, FQNNGV. V was trimmed by 1 base and J by 0 bases, leaving 14 bases between them. This CDR3 is 17 amino acids long. CDR3 loop: CASSLVGDGPSTDTQYF. The CDR3 DNA sequence: TGTGCCAGCAGCTTAGTAGGGGACGGGCCGAGCACAGATACGCAGTATTTT.

The chain is built from TRBV27 and TRBJ2-7; D might be TRBD2 (6 bases). Germline V gene data show CDR1 as MNHEY and CDR2 as SMNVEV (reference sequence). With 0 bases removed from V and 0 bases from J, the gap between germline ends came to 12 bases. This CDR3 spans 16 amino acids. Written as DNA, the CDR3 is TGTGCCAGCAGTTTATCAGTGGCGGGGAGCTCCTACGAGCAGTACTTC. Translating it yields CASSLSVAGSSYEQYF.

This sequence joins TRBV27 and TRBJ2-5; D is uncertain. The V gene's germline CDR1 is MNHEY and CDR2 SMNVEV (reference sequence). CDR3 length equals 13 residues. V lost 5 bases and J 5 bases, leaving 12 bases between the germline ends. This chain's CDR3 is CASSPFPLETQYF. The DNA for the CDR3 is TGTGCCAGCAGTCCCTTCCCCCTGGAGACCCAGTACTTC.

The chain joins TRBV29-1 to TRBJ1-1, with no clear D. The V and J ends lost 6 bases and 5 bases respectively, with 13 bases between them. In germline, CDR1 is SQVTM, CDR2 ANQGSEA. This CDR3 region has 12 residues. The CDR3 sequence is CSVGRRFTEAFF. The DNA of the CDR3 is TGCAGCGTGGGGAGGCGGTTTACTGAAGCTTTCTTT.

The rearrangement links TRBV19 to TRBJ1-5, with TRBD1 as a possible D gene (5 bases). Between the trimmed V and J ends, which lost 5 bases and 2 bases, there was a span of 16 bases. Germline V CDR1 and CDR2: LNHDA, SQIVND (reference sequence). The CDR3 is 16 residues long. The CDR3 is CASSPGAPGGNQPQHF. CDR3 sequence (DNA): TGTGCCAGTAGTCCCGGGGCCCCAGGAGGCAATCAGCCCCAGCATTTT.